This T cell receptor beta chain appears in the sequencing data of a study of blood T cells in healthy people across ages. Study-wide results and limits: A strong correlation between TCR beta diversity and naive T cell percentage was seen.

Together with a sample-barcoded 5' primer, a J-beta primer mix was included in a second PCR lasting about 6 to 11 cycles. MiXCR, applied by TCRdb to the 5' RACE reads, yields one record per CDR3 protein. The table has around 1,500,000 distinct CDR3 sequences, roughly 45% seen once. V lost 3 bases and J lost 4; bases outside the gene matches: 15. Germline CDR1 is ENHRY and CDR2 is SYGVKD. CDR3 length: 17 residues. A word on this clonotype: Its antigen is not identified.

The chain links TRBV10-3 to TRBJ2-7; 7 bases map to TRBD1. Sequencing input: blood. The TCR was taken from a woman younger than 35 in good health. The CDR3 loop is CAISDLRGQQRGYEQYF. In DNA, the CDR3 is TGTGCCATCAGTGATCTAAGGGGACAGCAAAGAGGGTACGAGCAGTACTTC.